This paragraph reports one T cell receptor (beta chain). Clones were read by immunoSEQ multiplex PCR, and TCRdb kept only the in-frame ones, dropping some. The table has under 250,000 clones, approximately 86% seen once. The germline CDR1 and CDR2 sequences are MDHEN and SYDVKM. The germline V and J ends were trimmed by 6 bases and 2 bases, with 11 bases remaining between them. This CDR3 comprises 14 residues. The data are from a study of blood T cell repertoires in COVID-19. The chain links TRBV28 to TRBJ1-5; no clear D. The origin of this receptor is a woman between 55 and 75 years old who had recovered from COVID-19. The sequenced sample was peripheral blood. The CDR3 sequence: CASSRSLGNQPQHF. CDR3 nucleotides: TGTGCCAGCAGCCGTAGCCTGGGCAATCAGCCCCAGCATTTT.